This T cell receptor (beta chain) appears in the sequencing data of a study of blood T cell repertoires in COVID-19 (dated by TCRdb to the early 2020s). Context from the whole study: Samples covering the acute and convalescent phases of COVID-19 were provided by collaborators in the United States, Italy and Spain. The material from the prospective study consisted of cDNA or gDNA derived from T cells, B-cell-depleted T cells, or PBMCs. The dataset comprised deeply sampled blood TCRbeta repertoires from subjects exposed to, actively infected with, or recovered from COVID-19. The repertoires were released in a freely available public database intended as a resource for research on the immune response to SARS-CoV-2. The samples were drawn from two sources: the first 160 participants of the ongoing ImmuneRACE study, and 950 to 1,500 subjects contributed by 6 global collaborators. A de-identified subject ID, COVID-19 status, age in years and sex were almost always included in the sample metadata. Where available, HLA class I and class II types were taken from metadata supplied by the sample provider and were not determined by assay-based typing. Summary of the overall study and its limitations: The quantity of clinical and demographic metadata differed by source and by participant and was supplied without curation.

A second Seattle source provided samples from volunteer blood donors who had recovered from COVID-19. Whole blood was collected in K2EDTA tubes by collaborating institutions according to the institutions' own protocols. For TCRbeta analysis, collaborator samples were shipped as frozen whole blood, as isolated PBMCs, or as DNA extracted from either sample type. The immunoSEQ Assay, a bias-controlled multiplex PCR, was used to amplify TCRbeta CDR3 regions from genomic DNA. The study's processing was this. Within the assay, amplification of reference gene primers was used to estimate how many nucleated cells each sample contained. To quantify the absolute abundance of each unique TCRbeta CDR3 rearrangement, sequence reads were collapsed and filtered. Productive Simpson clonality was computed per sample as the square root of Simpson's diversity index over productive rearrangements. TCRdb stores this immuneACCESS table with in-frame sequences only. Part of the clones is absent; in the studies checked, under half of the shortfall reflects unresolved V genes, and no reason is known for the rest. V, J and clone size are taken as reported in that table, and D and trimming were inferred from the DNA itself. Here the sample has 300,000 to 350,000 clones; around 91% occur a single time. Of the sample, under 3.5% falls within the top ten clones.

Comments on this clone: Its antigen specificity is not known. No base quality values were provided; no much bigger clone lies one nucleotide off.

Inclusive of the bounding cysteine and phenylalanine, the CDR3 is 19 residues long. Of the read, only the CDR3 DNA is kept; its 57 bases are in frame from base 1. The CDR1 and CDR2 encoded by the germline V gene are SGHNT and YENEEA. Here V drops 4 bases and J drops 8 bases, and the junction holds 21 bases not matched to any gene. The rearrangement joined TRBV11-3 to TRBJ2-1, with 9 bases matching TRBD1. Sequenced: peripheral blood. The receptor's source is a woman under 30 who had recovered from COVID-19. The CDR3: CASSWPGQGLRSYIYEQFF. The nucleotides read TGTGCCAGCAGCTGGCCGGGACAGGGCCTCAGATCATACATCTATGAGCAGTTCTTC.